Listed below are T cell receptor beta chains from one sample, sequenced in a study of T-cell reconstitution after alpha-beta-depleted transplantation in children. TCRdb recomputed calls from the PCR reads with MiXCR, one row per CDR3 protein. The table has hundreds of thousands of distinct CDR3 sequences, over 9.5% seen once. The specimen comprised PBMCs from the stem cell graft donor, sampled from the stem cell graft. These receptors were collected from a human donor who donated a stem cell graft to a child with acute myeloid leukemia. CDR3s include the opening cysteine and the closing phenylalanine or tryptophan. D genes are given only for firm matches. Not all rows give a size; the values are once, few, many and, for expanded clones, a class.

J gene: TRBJ2-1; D gene: NA; clone size: NA; V gene: TRBV9; CDR3 protein: CASSGGTFSYNEQFF; CDR3 DNA: TGTGCCAGCAGCGGCGGGACATTTTCCTACAATGAGCAGTTCTTC
J gene: TRBJ2-7; D gene: NA; clone size: few; V gene: TRBV29-1; CDR3 protein: CSVESGADYPYEQYF; CDR3 DNA: TGCAGCGTTGAATCGGGGGCCGACTACCCTTACGAGCAGTACTTC
J gene: TRBJ1-4; D gene: NA; clone size: few; V gene: TRBV28; CDR3 protein: CASSFWVSNEKLFF; CDR3 DNA: TGTGCCAGCAGTTTTTGGGTCTCTAATGAAAAACTGTTTTTT
J gene: TRBJ2-5; D gene: NA; clone size: few; V gene: TRBV10-3; CDR3 protein: CAIGEETQYF; CDR3 DNA: TGTGCCATCGGAGAAGAGACCCAGTACTTC
J gene: TRBJ2-1; D gene: TRBD2; clone size: NA; V gene: TRBV7-2; CDR3 protein: CASSSRLAGVHNEQFF; CDR3 DNA: TGTGCCAGCAGCTCCCGACTAGCGGGAGTGCACAATGAGCAGTTCTTC
J gene: TRBJ2-5; D gene: NA; clone size: many; V gene: TRBV18; CDR3 protein: CASSPPEGKETQYF; CDR3 DNA: TGTGCCAGCTCACCACCCGAGGGGAAAGAGACCCAGTACTTC
J gene: TRBJ2-1; D gene: NA; clone size: few; V gene: TRBV2; CDR3 protein: CASTYGGGMGDFEQFF; CDR3 DNA: TGTGCCAGCACCTATGGGGGCGGGATGGGGGACTTCGAGCAGTTCTTC
J gene: TRBJ1-1; D gene: NA; clone size: NA; V gene: TRBV5-1; CDR3 protein: CASTTGPGNTEAFF; CDR3 DNA: TGCGCCAGCACCACAGGCCCCGGTAACACTGAAGCTTTCTTT
J gene: TRBJ2-1; D gene: TRBD2; clone size: many; V gene: TRBV20-1; CDR3 protein: CSARGAGALGEQFF; CDR3 DNA: TGCAGTGCTAGGGGAGCGGGGGCCTTAGGTGAGCAGTTCTTC
J gene: TRBJ2-5; D gene: NA; clone size: many; V gene: TRBV20-1; CDR3 protein: CSARAQETQYF; CDR3 DNA: TGCAGTGCTAGAGCCCAAGAGACCCAGTACTTC
J gene: TRBJ2-6; D gene: NA; clone size: NA; V gene: TRBV7-9; CDR3 protein: CASSLDGGYSGANVLTF; CDR3 DNA: TGTGCCAGCAGCTTAGATGGGGGGTACTCTGGGGCCAACGTCCTGACTTTC
J gene: TRBJ2-1; D gene: NA; clone size: few; V gene: TRBV6-6; CDR3 protein: CASNPREVSEQFF; CDR3 DNA: TGTGCCAGCAATCCCAGGGAGGTTAGTGAGCAGTTCTTC
J gene: TRBJ2-1; D gene: TRBD2; clone size: once; V gene: TRBV3-1; CDR3 protein: CASSQGPAGSNEQFF; CDR3 DNA: TGTGCCAGCAGCCAAGGACCAGCGGGATCCAATGAGCAGTTCTTC
J gene: TRBJ2-2; D gene: TRBD1; clone size: NA; V gene: TRBV4-3; CDR3 protein: CASSQAQGVVSGELFF; CDR3 DNA: TGCGCCAGCAGCCAAGCGCAGGGGGTCGTCTCCGGGGAGCTGTTTTTT
J gene: TRBJ2-7; D gene: NA; clone size: NA; V gene: TRBV7-8; CDR3 protein: CASSLVGSVSYEQYF; CDR3 DNA: TGTGCCAGCAGCTTAGTAGGCAGTGTCTCCTACGAGCAGTACTTC
J gene: TRBJ2-3; D gene: NA; clone size: many; V gene: TRBV20-1; CDR3 protein: CSARSSRGGLDTQYF; CDR3 DNA: TGCAGTGCTAGGAGCAGCAGAGGTGGGTTAGATACGCAGTATTTT
J gene: TRBJ2-3; D gene: NA; clone size: many; V gene: TRBV7-3; CDR3 protein: CASSVRGGSTDTQYF; CDR3 DNA: TGTGCCAGCAGCGTACGGGGCGGAAGCACAGATACGCAGTATTTT
J gene: TRBJ2-2; D gene: NA; clone size: few; V gene: TRBV6-2/TRBV6-3; CDR3 protein: CASSPPGGWTGELFF; CDR3 DNA: TGTGCCAGCAGCCCTCCAGGGGGGTGGACCGGGGAGCTGTTTTTT
J gene: TRBJ2-1; D gene: NA; clone size: NA; V gene: TRBV5-1; CDR3 protein: CASSLLAFSYNEQFF; CDR3 DNA: TGCGCCAGCAGCTTGCTAGCCTTCTCCTACAATGAGCAGTTCTTC
J gene: TRBJ2-7; D gene: NA; clone size: NA; V gene: TRBV5-6; CDR3 protein: CASSTTGYEQYF; CDR3 DNA: TGTGCCAGCAGCACCACAGGATACGAGCAGTACTTC
J gene: TRBJ1-6; D gene: TRBD1; clone size: many; V gene: TRBV12-3/TRBV12-4; CDR3 protein: CASSPNTGGAINSPLHF; CDR3 DNA: TGTGCCAGCTCACCCAACACAGGGGGCGCGATTAATTCACCCCTCCACTTT
J gene: TRBJ2-1; D gene: TRBD2; clone size: few; V gene: TRBV29-1; CDR3 protein: CSGSSGPNEQFF; CDR3 DNA: TGCAGCGGGTCTAGCGGTCCCAATGAGCAGTTCTTC
J gene: TRBJ2-7; D gene: TRBD2; clone size: few; V gene: TRBV20-1; CDR3 protein: CSARDLWAGESYEQYF; CDR3 DNA: TGCAGTGCTAGAGATCTGTGGGCGGGAGAGTCCTACGAGCAGTACTTC
J gene: TRBJ2-1; D gene: NA; clone size: many; V gene: TRBV18; CDR3 protein: CASSPPTAGNEQFF; CDR3 DNA: TGTGCCAGCTCACCCCCGACGGCTGGGAATGAGCAGTTCTTC
J gene: TRBJ2-2; D gene: TRBD2; clone size: few; V gene: TRBV12-3/TRBV12-4; CDR3 protein: CASSNGTSGRLNPGELFF; CDR3 DNA: TGTGCCAGCAGTAACGGGACTAGCGGGAGGTTGAACCCCGGGGAGCTGTTTTTT
J gene: TRBJ2-1; D gene: TRBD2; clone size: NA; V gene: TRBV27; CDR3 protein: CASSSGLVIEQFF; CDR3 DNA: TGTGCCAGCAGTTCGGGACTAGTCATCGAGCAGTTCTTC
J gene: TRBJ2-4; D gene: TRBD2; clone size: many; V gene: TRBV28; CDR3 protein: CASSFSGGGNIQYF; CDR3 DNA: TGTGCCAGCAGTTTCTCCGGGGGGGGAAACATTCAGTACTTC
J gene: TRBJ1-5; D gene: TRBD1; clone size: NA; V gene: TRBV20-1; CDR3 protein: CSAAGTGTGGQPQHF; CDR3 DNA: TGCAGTGCCGCCGGGACAGGGACCGGCGGTCAGCCCCAGCATTTT
J gene: TRBJ2-1; D gene: NA; clone size: NA; V gene: TRBV5-1; CDR3 protein: CASSGGTPITPDNEQFF; CDR3 DNA: TGCGCCAGCAGCGGGGGAACTCCTATAACGCCCGACAATGAGCAGTTCTTC
J gene: TRBJ1-5; D gene: NA; clone size: few; V gene: TRBV20-1; CDR3 protein: CSAREGGSNQPQHF; CDR3 DNA: TGCAGTGCTAGAGAGGGGGGTAGCAATCAGCCCCAGCATTTT
J gene: TRBJ2-1; D gene: TRBD2; clone size: many; V gene: TRBV29-1; CDR3 protein: CSVPFASGRPGEQFF; CDR3 DNA: TGCAGCGTCCCCTTTGCCAGCGGGAGGCCAGGGGAGCAGTTCTTC
J gene: TRBJ2-1; D gene: NA; clone size: few; V gene: TRBV4-1; CDR3 protein: CASSQDLNRDGYNPRYNEQFF; CDR3 DNA: TGCGCCAGCAGCCAAGATCTCAACAGGGATGGTTACAACCCCCGGTACAATGAGCAGTTCTTC
J gene: TRBJ2-7; D gene: NA; clone size: NA; V gene: TRBV21-1; CDR3 protein: CASSKREGSSSYEQYF; CDR3 DNA: TGTGCCAGCAGCAAACGAGAGGGCAGCAGCTCCTACGAGCAGTACTTC